This T cell receptor beta chain was captured in a study of T cell repertoires in cytomegalovirus infection. MiXCR, run by TCRdb on the reads, gives a single entry per CDR3 protein. Here the sample spans 200,000 to 300,000 distinct CDR3 sequences, around 15% being singletons. The CDR3 is made up of 12 amino acids. The germline CDR1 and CDR2 sequences are MDHEN and SYDVKM. The germline V and J ends were trimmed by 7 bases and 1 base, with 8 bases remaining between them. This TCR was sampled from a human donor in good health (CMV status not recorded). Some clones in this sample may be carry-over from other donors' samples. The sequencing sample was made of PBMCs. The chain is built from TRBV28 and TRBJ2-7, with D possibly being TRBD2 (6 bases). The CDR3 region is CASMGGSYEQYF. Here the CDR3 DNA reads TGTGCCAGCATGGGGGGTTCCTACGAGCAGTACTTC. The variable domain in full, completed from reference TRBV28 and TRBJ2-7, reads DVKVTQSSRYLVKRTGEKVFLECVQDMDHENMFWYRQDPGLGLRLIYFSYDVKMKEKGDIPEGYSVSREKKERFSLILESASTNQTSMYLCASMGGSYEQYFGPGTRLTVT.